This T cell receptor (beta chain) was retrieved from a study of T cells in Graves' hyperthyroidism and ophthalmopathy. Study details: The authors collected peripheral blood at initial diagnosis, before any treatment.

Exclusion of patients followed from uncontrolled infection, other autoimmune disease, pregnancy or lactation. Predating any ophthalmopathy symptoms, the blood sample was taken at first hyperthyroidism diagnosis. Amplification targeted TCR beta CDR3 regions from RNA transcripts. A set of HTBI primers served as the primers for a first-round RT-PCR of the TCR CDR3. TCRdb processed the multiplex PCR reads anew with MiXCR; each CDR3 protein has one entry. The repertoire has a few hundred thousand distinct CDR3 sequences, more than 12% of them found once; the top ten carry more than 10%. This CDR3 region has 12 residues. Trimming took 5 bases from V and 9 from J, leaving 13 bases between them. Germline lookup yields CDR1 MNHEY and CDR2 SMNVEV (reference sequence). This clonotype was seen ten or more times.

Sequencing was performed on blood. The chain employs TRBV27 and TRBJ1-1; TRBD1 might be the D (6 bases). This TCR was sampled from a woman aged 40 to 50 with Graves' hyperthyroidism that later progressed to Graves' ophthalmopathy. CDR3 region: CASSLSGTQAFF. The CDR3 region has the DNA TGTGCCAGCAGTCTGTCCGGGACACAAGCTTTCTTT.